This T cell receptor beta chain was retrieved from a study of blood T cell repertoires in COVID-19. As for the study in general: Sites in the United States, Italy and Spain provided acute and convalescent COVID-19 samples. From T cells, B-cell-depleted T cells, or PBMCs came the material, which was cDNA or gDNA.

In the authors' methods: For nucleated cells, counts were estimated from reference gene primer amplification. Profiled with immunoSEQ multiplex PCR; TCRdb holds only in-frame clones, not every one. The V and J calls and clone size were taken over from that table, and D and trimming were inferred from the DNA. The repertoire includes under 150,000 clones, approximately 73% of them detected once, and around 4% sits in the top ten. Germline lookup yields CDR1 SGHTA and CDR2 FQGTGA. The CDR3 is 17 residues long. This clone showed up just a few times. Germline and junction disagree at one end, which may indicate a read error.

The J gene is TRBJ2-1, the V gene TRBV7-3; 12 positions agree with TRBD2. What was sequenced was peripheral blood. The sequence was collected from a man in his sixties with acute or convalescent COVID-19. In DNA, the CDR3 is TGCGCCAGCAGCTTAAGGGGGCGACTAGCGGGAGACAATGAGCAGTTCTTC. This sequence encodes CASSLRGRLAGDNEQFF. Using reference TRBV7-3 and TRBJ2-1 for the parts outside the CDR3, the full variable domain is GAGVSQTPSNKVTEKGKYVELRCDPISGHTALYWYRQSLGQGPEFLIYFQGTGAADDSGLPNDRFFAVRPEGSVSTLKIQRTERGDSAVYLCASSLRGRLAGDNEQFFGPGTRLTVL.